Described below is a single T cell receptor beta chain sequence and its context. The antigen is undetermined. Each patient went into thyroid surgery without having received any treatment. These data are taken from a study of metastatic and nonmetastatic thyroid tumors. About the research overall: Both malignant and benign thyroid patients supplied peripheral blood and tumor or nodule tissue samples, across which the repertoires of these patients were then compared.

Germline loops: CDR1 SGDLS, CDR2 YYNGEE. The CDR3 consists of 15 residues. V lost 0 bases, J lost 4 bases, and 14 bases lay in between. Broader study findings: Compared with benign nodules, malignant thyroid tumors were reported to have significantly higher TCR beta diversity in both blood and tumor.

Per the original methods: A classifier of distant metastasis in papillary thyroid cancer was built from CDR3 differences (across clinicopathological groups). TCRdb re-called the PCR reads via MiXCR. It is TCRdb's table, rather than the study itself, that gives the V and J calls and clone size. Here the sample spans around 70,000 clones, 18% being singletons. V and J are TRBV9 and TRBJ2-7; the D is unclear. The sequencing input was blood. This clonotype was sampled from a female donor with papillary thyroid cancer or a benign thyroid nodule (not recorded which). Some clones in this sample may be carry-over from other donors' samples. CDR3 coding DNA: TGTGCCAGCAGCGTAGCCCCTTTGCCCGCGTACGAGCAGTACTTC. This sequence encodes CASSVAPLPAYEQYF.